This TCR beta chain comes out of a study of T-cell memory formation after mild COVID-19. TCRdb redid the calling of the 5' RACE reads with MiXCR, one entry per CDR3 protein. The sample lists roughly 300,000 distinct CDR3 sequences, less than 9.5% occurring once. There are many counts of this clonotype. CDR1 is MNHEY and CDR2 is SVGEGT in the germline V gene. The V end was cut by 0 bases, the J end by 1 base, with 1 base between. This CDR3 contains 12 residues. The clonotype comes from a man younger than 35 who had mild COVID-19 (a few samples of this study predate the infection). Cell type and time point are not known. This chain links TRBV6-2 or TRBV6-3 with TRBJ2-7; D remains unclear. The sample taken for sequencing was PBMCs or a T cell subset sorted from them (not recorded which). This chain's CDR3 is CASSYSSYEQYF. CDR3 DNA: TGTGCCAGCAGTTACTCATCCTACGAGCAGTACTTC.